This T cell receptor (beta chain) derives from a study of blood T cell repertoires in COVID-19. Measured with immunoSEQ multiplex PCR; TCRdb has only the in-frame clones, and not every one. The sample has some 200,000 clones; around 80% are singletons. After removal of 0 bases from V and 5 bases from J, the junction contained 7 bases not matched to a gene. The CDR3 extends over 16 amino acids. Germline assignment: CDR1 SGHRS and CDR2 YFSETQ. This clone has more than one count but fewer than ten. Sequencing was carried out using peripheral blood. The chain joins TRBV5-1 to TRBJ2-1, with 8 nucleotides matching TRBD2. This clonotype originated in a woman aged 80 or over with acute or convalescent COVID-19. This chain's CDR3 is CASSLAGGGPNNEQFF. CDR3 DNA: TGCGCCAGCAGCTTGGCTGGCGGGGGGCCGAACAATGAGCAGTTCTTC.